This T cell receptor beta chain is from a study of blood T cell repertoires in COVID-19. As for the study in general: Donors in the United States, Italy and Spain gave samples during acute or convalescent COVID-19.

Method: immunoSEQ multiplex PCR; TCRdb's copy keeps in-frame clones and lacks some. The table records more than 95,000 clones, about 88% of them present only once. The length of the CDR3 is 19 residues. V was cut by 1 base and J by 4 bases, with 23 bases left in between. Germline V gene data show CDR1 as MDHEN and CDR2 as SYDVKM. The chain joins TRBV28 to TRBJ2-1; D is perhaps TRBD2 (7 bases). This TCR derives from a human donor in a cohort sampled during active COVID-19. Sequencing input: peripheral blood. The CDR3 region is CASSLLAGRGAGTYNEQFF. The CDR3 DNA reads TGTGCCAGCAGTTTATTAGCGGGTCGTGGTGCGGGGACATACAATGAGCAGTTCTTC.